These T cell receptor beta chains were read from a single sample in a study of CD8 T cells in Susac syndrome. MiXCR was run by TCRdb on the immunoSEQ multiplex PCR reads, yielding one entry per CDR3 protein. Found here are 200,000 to 300,000 distinct CDR3 sequences, about 95% of them singletons; the top ten hold about 0.1%. Sequencing input: CD4+ T cells from PBMCs. These TCRs come from a human donor with Susac syndrome. The CDR3 runs from the conserved cysteine through the conserved F or W. The order of the fields is clone size, J gene, V gene, D gene, CDR3 DNA, CDR3 protein. A D gene is named only where the DNA matches it firmly. Expanded clones are given a class, and other clones once, few, many or no size at all.

. TRBJ1-1 TRBV12-5 . TGTGCTAGTGGTTCTTCAAACGAGGGATTTAACACTGAAGCTTTCTTT CASGSSNEGFNTEAFF
once TRBJ2-7 TRBV29-1 TRBD1 TGCAGCGTTGATAGACGACAGGGGAGCTCCTACGAGCAGTACTTC CSVDRRQGSSYEQYF
. TRBJ2-7 TRBV30 TRBD2 TGTGCCTGGAGTGATCGGGAGGGTGGCGAGCAGTACTTC CAWSDREGGEQYF
. TRBJ2-3 TRBV7-2 TRBD2 TGTGCCAGCAGCGTCCTTAGCGGGAGATTGGTAGATACGCAGTATTTT CASSVLSGRLVDTQYF
. TRBJ2-1 TRBV14 . TGTGCCAGCAGCCAAGCTTCCCAGCAGTTCTTC CASSQASQQFF
. TRBJ2-6 TRBV23-1 . TGCGCCAGCAGTCAGGATCCTTGTGCGGGACTTTCTGGGGCCAACGTCCTGACTTTC CASSQDPCAGLSGANVLTF
. TRBJ2-6 TRBV21-1 . TGTGCCAGCAGCAAAGCCCTCTCTGGGGCCAACGTCCTGACTTTC CASSKALSGANVLTF
. TRBJ2-5 TRBV30 TRBD1 TGTACAGGGGTCCGGGTACCGGCAGAGACCCAGTACTTC CTGVRVPAETQYF
. TRBJ2-1 TRBV20-1 . TGCAGTGCTAGATACTTCTCCTACAATGAGCAGTTCTTC CSARYFSYNEQFF
. TRBJ2-1 TRBV9 . TGTGCCAGCGAGGCTAGCGACTCCTACAATGAGCAGTTCTTC CASEASDSYNEQFF
once TRBJ2-7 TRBV20-1 TRBD2 TGCAGTGCTAAAAGCGGGAGTCGGTACGAGCAGTACTTC CSAKSGSRYEQYF
. TRBJ1-4 TRBV7-9 . TGTGCCAGCAGCACCTCGACAGTTAGTGAAAAACTGTTTTTT CASSTSTVSEKLFF
. TRBJ2-7 TRBV12-3/TRBV12-4 TRBD1 TGTGCCAGCAGGTTCGACAGGGTCTCCTACGAGCAGTACTTC CASRFDRVSYEQYF
. TRBJ1-3 TRBV29-1 . TGCAGCGTTGACTTGGGAGGAAACACCATATATTTT CSVDLGGNTIYF
. TRBJ1-2 TRBV6-5 . TGTGCCAGCAACCCCCCCAGGGCAGTAGTCTATGGCTACACCTTC CASNPPRAVVYGYTF
. TRBJ1-4 TRBV29-1 TRBD1 TGCAGCGTTGGGGACAGGGGCCGGGGAACTAATGAAAAACTGTTTTTT CSVGDRGRGTNEKLFF
once TRBJ1-2 TRBV20-1 TRBD1 TGCAGTGCTCCCGACGAGGGACAGGGCAACTATGGCTACACCTTC CSAPDEGQGNYGYTF
. TRBJ2-7 TRBV9 . TGTGCCAGCAGCGTAGGTTCGGCCTTAGGCAACGAGCAGTACTTC CASSVGSALGNEQYF
. TRBJ1-3 TRBV12-3/TRBV12-4 . TGTGCCAGCAGCCGAGGACAGCGAAACACCATATATTTT CASSRGQRNTIYF
. TRBJ2-7 TRBV11-1 . TGTGCCAGCAGCTTAGGGAGCTCCTACGAGCAGTACTTC CASSLGSSYEQYF
. TRBJ2-2 TRBV18 . TGTGCCAGCTCACCAGGAGAATCCACCGGGGAGCTGTTTTTT CASSPGESTGELFF
. TRBJ1-2 TRBV20-1 TRBD1 TGCAGTGCTACTTATCCGGGACAGATGAAGAATGGCTACACCTTC CSATYPGQMKNGYTF
. TRBJ2-5 TRBV19 . TGTGCCAGTAGGAAAACAGGAGTCCAAGAGACCCAGTACTTC CASRKTGVQETQYF
. TRBJ2-1 TRBV11-2 TRBD2 TGTGCCAGCAGCTCCCGACTAGCGGGAGTTGGTGAGCAGTTCTTC CASSSRLAGVGEQFF
. TRBJ2-1 TRBV20-1 TRBD2 TGCAGTGCTCGACTAGCGGGCTTCCACAATGAGCAGTTCTTC CSARLAGFHNEQFF
. TRBJ1-2 TRBV28 . TGTGCCAGCAGTTTTGTAACTAACTATGGCTACACCTTC CASSFVTNYGYTF
. TRBJ1-4 TRBV15 . TGTGCCACCAGCAGAGGCCGGGGGGAGGGCCTGGCCGAAAAACTGTTTTTT CATSRGRGEGLAEKLFF
. TRBJ1-5 TRBV20-1 . TGCAGTGCCCTACCGGGGCCGAATCAGCCCCAGCATTTT CSALPGPNQPQHF
. TRBJ1-1 TRBV30 . TGTGCCTGGGTTCGCGGGGCGAACACTGAAGCTTTCTTT CAWVRGANTEAFF
. TRBJ2-7 TRBV29-1 TRBD2 TGCAGCGTTGGGTCTAGCGGGAGGGCCTTCACCTACGAGCAGTACTTC CSVGSSGRAFTYEQYF
. TRBJ1-2 TRBV29-1 . TGCAGCGTCCGGGACATTTCTAACTATGGCTACACCTTC CSVRDISNYGYTF
. TRBJ2-6 TRBV27 . TGTGCCAGCAGACCTCAATCTGGGGCCAACGTCCTGACTTTC CASRPQSGANVLTF
. TRBJ2-1 TRBV29-1 . TGCAGCGTTGAAGTGGCGGGACAGACCTTAAAGCTGTGGTCCTACAATGAGCAGTTCTTC CSVEVAGQTLKLWSYNEQFF
. TRBJ2-2 TRBV7-3 . TGTGCCAGCGGCGACAGCGGCACCGGGGAGCTGTTTTTT CASGDSGTGELFF
once TRBJ2-1 TRBV24-1 . TGTGCCACCAGTGGGCCCTCAAGGGGGGCCGCGGGGTCCTACAATGAGCAGTTCTTC CATSGPSRGAAGSYNEQFF
. TRBJ2-5 TRBV7-9 . TGTGCCAGCAGCGCACCGGGACCCGGGCGGGCCCAGTACTTC CASSAPGPGRAQYF
few TRBJ2-2 TRBV6-5 . TGTGCCAGCAGTTCTGGACAGAACACCGGGGAGCTGTTTTTT CASSSGQNTGELFF
once TRBJ1-1 TRBV20-1 TRBD1 TGCAGTGCTCCAAAAGACAGGGGGGGTTTGGACACTGAAGCTTTCTTT CSAPKDRGGLDTEAFF
. TRBJ1-2 TRBV4-1 . TGCGCCAGCAGCCTCGAGGGGAGTCTAAACTATGGCTACACCTTC CASSLEGSLNYGYTF
. TRBJ2-3 TRBV30 . TGTGCCTGGGGTACTTCGACAGTCTACACAGATACGCAGTATTTT CAWGTSTVYTDTQYF
. TRBJ2-1 TRBV6-4 . TGTGCCAGCAGTGAGCAGGGAGACAATGAGCAGTTCTTC CASSEQGDNEQFF
. TRBJ1-2 TRBV10-3 . TGTGCCATCCGTCCCCAGGCGGCGGCCTATGGCTACACCTTC CAIRPQAAAYGYTF
. TRBJ2-7 TRBV30 TRBD2 TGTGCCTCTACGGGACTAGTTAACTACGAGCAGTACTTC CASTGLVNYEQYF
. TRBJ2-1 TRBV7-9 . TGTGCCAGCAGCCGAACGGGGTTTGTCGGAAAGAGCTCCTACAATGAGCAGTTCTTC CASSRTGFVGKSSYNEQFF
. TRBJ1-2 TRBV20-1 . TGCAGTGCTAGAGTGGACGGCGTCTATGGCTACACCTTC CSARVDGVYGYTF
once TRBJ2-5 TRBV19 . TGTGCCAGTAGTATATACGGAGGACAAGAGACCCAGTACTTC CASSIYGGQETQYF
. TRBJ2-3 TRBV20-1 . TGCAGTGCTAGGAGGGGCCCCACAGATACGCAGTATTTT CSARRGPTDTQYF
. TRBJ2-5 TRBV7-3 TRBD2 TGTGCCAGCAGCCCCGGGACTAGCGGGATTACCAAAGAGACCCAGTACTTC CASSPGTSGITKETQYF
. TRBJ2-1 TRBV5-1 . TGCGCCAGCAGCTTGGACGCTGTCGGTATCACGCACTACAATGAGCAGTTCTTC CASSLDAVGITHYNEQFF
. TRBJ2-2 TRBV12-3/TRBV12-4 . TGTGCCAGCAGTTTCACCGGGCTTAAGACCGGGGAGCTGTTTTTT CASSFTGLKTGELFF
. TRBJ1-2 TRBV6-1 . TGTGCCAGCAGTGAAGCTGGACCCCCTGCTTATGGCTACACCTTC CASSEAGPPAYGYTF
. TRBJ1-5 TRBV24-1 . TGTGCCACCAGTGATTTGCGCGGAGAGCCCCAGCATTTT CATSDLRGEPQHF